This passage covers 24 T cell receptor beta chains from one sample sequenced in a study of metastatic and nonmetastatic thyroid tumors (dated by TCRdb to the early 2020s). No patient had received any treatment before thyroid surgery. Library prep was done by PCR. The instrument given in TCRdb is Illumina HiSeq 4000. TCRdb handled the public reads itself, with Q25 trimming in fastp and clone calling in MiXCR, and kept productive beta chains. The sample table contains about 17,000 clones; only one count was recorded for approximately 25% of them. The ten largest clonotypes hold 22% of the sample. Material: tumor tissue. Source of these receptors: a female donor with papillary thyroid cancer or a benign thyroid nodule (not recorded which). Some clones in this sample may be carry-over from other donors' samples.

The chain links TRBV3-1 to TRBJ2-3, with TRBD2 identical over 12 bases. V lost 3 bases, J lost 2 bases, and 12 bases stayed unmatched. The CDR3 extends over 19 amino acids. Looked up from germline, CDR1 is LGHDT and CDR2 is YNNKEL (reference sequence). CDR3 protein: CASSHRLAGARLLTDTQYF. CDR3 DNA: TGTGCCAGCAGCCATCGACTAGCGGGGGCCCGACTACTCACAGATACGCAGTATTTT.

V gene TRBV11-2 combines with J gene TRBJ2-7, with D perhaps matching TRBD1 (5 bases). From germline, CDR1 is SGHAT and CDR2 FQNNGV. V lost 3 bases and J lost 2, with 14 bases in between. There are 15 residues in the CDR3. The CDR3 DNA sequence: TGTGCCAGCAGCTTGGGCAGGGCCTCGGCCTACGAGCAGTACTTC. It encodes CASSLGRASAYEQYF. The full variable domain, with the rest looked up from reference TRBV11-2 and TRBJ2-7, is EAGVAQSPRYKIIEKRQSVAFWCNPISGHATLYWYQQILGQGPKLLIQFQNNGVVDDSQLPKDRFSAERLKGVDSTLKIQPAKLEDSAVYLCASSLGRASAYEQYFGPGTRLTVT.

This clone is labeled medium-sized (0.01 to 0.1%). V usage is TRBV2 and J usage is TRBJ1-6; no reliable D call. The ends were cut back, 8 bases at V and 1 base at J, with 6 bases in the middle. Germline lookup yields CDR1 SNHLY and CDR2 FYNNEI. The CDR3 spans 13 residues. CDR3 DNA: TGTGCCAGCCGGGTTTCCTATAATTCACCCCTCCACTTT. Translating it yields CASRVSYNSPLHF.

The J gene is TRBJ1-6, the V gene TRBV28, with no clear D. Trimming took 3 bases from V and 9 from J, leaving 12 bases between them. Germline lookup yields CDR1 MDHEN and CDR2 SYDVKM. The CDR3 has 14 amino acids. DNA for the CDR3: TGTGCCAGCAGTTTCTTAGGGAGTTCTTCACCCCTCCACTTT. Its translation: CASSFLGSSSPLHF.

This chain uses TRBV15 with TRBJ1-4; D ambiguous. Germline CDR1 reads LNHNV; CDR2 reads YYDKDF (reference sequence). This CDR3 has 14 amino acids. Trimming shortened V by 5 bases and J by 8 bases, and 15 bases separated the two germline ends. CDR3 DNA sequence: TGTGCCACCAGCCGCGCCCGGAGGGAAGAAAAACTGTTTTTT. Translation: CATSRARREEKLFF. The full variable domain, completed using reference TRBV15 and TRBJ1-4, is DAMVIQNPRYQVTQFGKPVTLSCSQTLNHNVMYWYQQKSSQAPKLLFHYYDKDFNNEADTPDNFQSRRPNTSFCFLDIRSPGLGDTAMYLCATSRARREEKLFFGSGTQLSVL.

In its sample, this clone was seen many times. The V and J genes are TRBV7-2 and TRBJ2-7; 7 nucleotides align to TRBD2. This CDR3 comprises 14 residues. From germline, CDR1 is SGHTA and CDR2 FQGNSA. Unmatched junction bases numbered 9, after V lost 5 bases and J lost 5 bases. CDR3 loop: CASSPGGTQNEQYF. The CDR3, as DNA: TGTGCCAGCAGCCCCGGGGGGACGCAGAACGAGCAGTACTTC.

This clone was observed at least ten times. The rearrangement uses TRBV20-1 and TRBJ2-3; D is undetermined. V was trimmed by 1 base and J by 5 bases, leaving 16 bases between them. The CDR3 is 15 residues long. From germline, CDR1 is DFQATT and CDR2 SNEGSKA (reference sequence). CDR3 bases: TGCAGTGCTAGAGTCGGCCTCCTCCTGCAAGATACGCAGTATTTT. Amino acids: CSARVGLLLQDTQYF.

This clone appeared a single time. The V and J genes are TRBV7-2 and TRBJ2-7; 14 bases fit TRBD2. Per germline, CDR1 SGHTA and CDR2 FQGNSA. This CDR3 region has 15 residues. V shed 7 bases and J 6 bases; nucleotides not matched to a gene: 8. CDR3 DNA sequence: TGTGCCAGCACAGGACTAGCGGGAGGCGGTTCCGAGCAGTACTTC. Its translation is CASTGLAGGGSEQYF.

The CDR3 is CATSVYGSGGYEQYF. The CDR3 DNA sequence: TGTGCCACCAGTGTTTACGGGAGTGGAGGCTACGAGCAGTACTTC. The chain links TRBV24-1 to TRBJ2-7, with a possible D match to TRBD2 (6 bases). V gave up 5 bases and J gave up 3 bases, with 16 bases separating them. CDR3 length equals 15 residues. The V gene's germline CDR1 is KGHDR and CDR2 SFDVKD.

This clone showed up many times. The chain is built from TRBV5-1 and TRBJ1-1; D is undetermined. The V end was cut by 0 bases, the J end by 10 bases, with 13 bases between. CDR1 SGHRS and CDR2 YFSETQ come from the germline V gene. The CDR3 is 13 amino acids. CDR3 nucleotides: TGCGCCAGCAGCTTGGCGCCCCCCCCCGGAGCTTTCTTT. Residues: CASSLAPPPGAFF.

This clone was detected many times. V is TRBV3-1 and J is TRBJ2-1, with D possibly matching TRBD2 (5 bases). The CDR3 extends over 17 amino acids. V shed 1 base and J shed 0 bases, with 13 bases lying between them. Germline CDR1 LGHDT, CDR2 YNNKEL (reference sequence). CDR3 region: CASSQGVASSSYNEQFF. DNA of the CDR3: TGTGCCAGCAGCCAAGGGGTAGCGTCTAGCTCCTACAATGAGCAGTTCTTC.

This clone was observed many times. CDR3 in amino acids: CASSQEGTSATDTQYF. The CDR3 DNA follows: TGTGCCAGCAGCCAAGAAGGGACTAGCGCCACAGATACGCAGTATTTT. The genes are TRBV3-1 and TRBJ2-3, with TRBD2 identical over 10 bases. Losses at the gene ends were 0 bases for V and 2 bases for J; bases not matched to a gene: 2. The CDR3 totals 16 residues. Per germline, CDR1 LGHDT and CDR2 YNNKEL (reference sequence).

This clone was counted many times. The chain employs TRBV30 and TRBJ2-1, with unresolved D. This CDR3 has 13 amino acids. V gave up 0 bases and J gave up 4 bases, with 7 bases separating them. Germline-derived CDR1 and CDR2 are GTSNPN and SVGIG (reference sequence). As DNA, the CDR3 is TGTGCCTGGAGTGTACCCGCGTACAATGAGCAGTTCTTC. Translated: CAWSVPAYNEQFF.

This clone was counted at least ten times. The chain has TRBV12-3 or TRBV12-4 and TRBJ2-1; 10 bases align to TRBD1. This CDR3 contains 15 residues. Trimming at V came to 5 bases and at J to 12 bases, leaving 13 bases not matched to a gene. The CDR3 sequence: CASSVPGTGDFGQFF. The CDR3 DNA sequence: TGTGCCAGCAGTGTACCCGGGACAGGGGATTTCGGGCAGTTCTTC.

This clone came up many times. The rearrangement links TRBV15 to TRBJ2-1, with a possible D match to TRBD2 (6 bases). CDR1 and CDR2 (germline): LNHNV, YYDKDF (reference sequence). With 0 bases removed from V and 7 bases from J, the gap between germline ends came to 13 bases. This CDR3 comprises 15 residues. CDR3 protein: CATSRDRTEGNEQFF. The CDR3 DNA sequence: TGTGCCACCAGCAGAGATAGGACGGAGGGGAATGAGCAGTTCTTC.

This clone has ten or more counts. The gene calls are TRBV29-1 and TRBJ2-5; 7 bases fit TRBD2. CDR1 and CDR2 (germline): SQVTM, ANQGSEA. The CDR3 has 14 amino acids. V shed 2 bases, J shed 5 bases, and the junction held 8 bases outside the gene matches. The CDR3 DNA follows: TGCAGCGTTGAATCAGCGGGGATCAGGGAGACCCAGTACTTC. Amino acids: CSVESAGIRETQYF.

The genes are TRBV7-2 and TRBJ2-7; no reliable D call. This CDR3 is 14 amino acids long. CDR1 and CDR2 (germline): SGHTA, FQGNSA. V lost 3 bases, J lost 4 bases, and 13 bases lay in between. This CDR3 is CASSFRGASYEQYF. The CDR3 region has the DNA TGTGCCAGCAGCTTTAGAGGAGCCAGTTACGAGCAGTACTTC.

The genes are TRBV2 and TRBJ1-1; D might be TRBD1 (5 bases). Germline V gene data show CDR1 as SNHLY and CDR2 as FYNNEI. The CDR3 totals 14 residues. The V gene lost 10 bases and the J gene lost 5 bases, with 20 bases spanning the gap. CDR3 DNA sequence: TGTGCCATCAAAGGTGGTGGGGGAGGAACTGAAGCTTTCTTT. Translation gives CAIKGGGGGTEAFF.

This clone was found a few times. The chain carries TRBV28 and TRBJ1-4; D uncertain. Germline V gene data show CDR1 as MDHEN and CDR2 as SYDVKM. The CDR3 length is 10 residues. Trimming shortened V by 5 bases and J by 13 bases, and 8 bases separated the two germline ends. The CDR3 nucleotides read TGTGCCAGCAGTGGCCGAGGACTGTTTTTT. As protein: CASSGRGLFF.

At least ten counts were recorded for this clone. Other DNA sequences within the sample encode an identical CDR3. This chain connects TRBV6-1 to TRBJ2-3, with a possible D match to TRBD2 (5 bases). Germline V gene sequence: CDR1 MNHNS, CDR2 SASEGT. The length of the CDR3 is 15 residues. V lost 10 bases to trimming and J lost 6 bases, with 23 bases between them. CDR3 region: CATGRTHGSGDTQYF. CDR3 DNA sequence: TGTGCCACGGGGAGAACCCATGGGTCGGGGGATACGCAGTATTTT.

Details on this clone: Sequence at one end of the junction differs from germline and may be a read error. The gene calls are TRBV6-1 and TRBJ2-3; TRBD1 matches at 7 bases. Germline CDR1 MNHNS, CDR2 SASEGT. This CDR3 comprises 14 residues. The CDR3 DNA is TGTTCCACCTCCCGTGGTGACAGGGAAGATACACAGTATTTT. It encodes CSTSRGDREDTQYF.

This clone has a count of ten or more. The gene calls are TRBV7-3 and TRBJ2-2, with 7 positions matching TRBD2. The CDR3 totals 20 residues. Germline V gene data show CDR1 as SGHTA and CDR2 as FQGTGA. J lost 0 bases, V lost 1 base, and 14 bases had no gene match. The CDR3 protein is CASSLKGLTSLPTNTGELFF. CDR3 sequence (DNA): TGTGCCAGCAGCTTAAAGGGCCTGACTAGCCTCCCCACGAACACCGGGGAGCTGTTTTTT. Based on the CDR3 plus reference TRBV7-3 and TRBJ2-2, the full variable domain is GAGVSQTPSNKVTEKGKYVELRCDPISGHTALYWYRQSLGQGPEFLIYFQGTGAADDSGLPNDRFFAVRPEGSVSTLKIQRTERGDSAVYLCASSLKGLTSLPTNTGELFFGEGSRLTVL.

The chain recombines TRBV9 with TRBJ2-1, with TRBD2 identical over 13 bases. CDR1 is SGDLS, CDR2 YYNGEE, per germline. The CDR3 has 16 amino acids. V shed 3 bases and J 7 bases; nucleotides not matched to a gene: 7. As DNA, the CDR3 is TGTGCCAGCAGCGCCTCCGGGACTAGCGGGGCGAATGAGCAGTTCTTC. This codes for CASSASGTSGANEQFF.

This clone was seen repeatedly, ten times or more. A much larger clone lies a single base off, so this may be a read error. This chain uses TRBV27 with TRBJ2-7; unclear D gene. The CDR3 has 15 amino acids. The germline V gene encodes CDR1 MNHEY and CDR2 SMNVEV (reference sequence). The CDR3 reads CASSSFLGYSHEQYF. CDR3 DNA: TGTGCCAGCAGTTCTTTTCTTGGATACTCCCACGAGCAGTACTTC.